A single T cell receptor beta chain is shown here with its context. The sample is drawn from a study of blood T cell repertoires in COVID-19. Turning to the study itself: Collection of acute and convalescent COVID-19 samples took place in the United States, Italy and Spain. The analysed material was cDNA or gDNA that came from T cells, B-cell-depleted T cells, or PBMCs.

In the authors' methods: Amplification from reference gene primers served as the basis for estimated nucleated cell counts. Clones were read by immunoSEQ multiplex PCR, and TCRdb kept only the in-frame ones, dropping some. V and J calls plus clone size are reproduced from that table; the DNA served to infer D and trimming. The data contain 230,000 or so clones, 84% of them singletons. With 0 bases removed from V and 6 bases from J, the gap between germline ends came to 12 bases. CDR1 is MNHEY and CDR2 is SVGEGT in the germline V gene. The length of the CDR3 is 15 residues. Sequenced: peripheral blood. The chain couples TRBV6-2 or TRBV6-3 to TRBJ1-5, with D maybe TRBD1 (6 bases). The origin of this receptor is a man under 40 with active or convalescent COVID-19. CDR3 DNA sequence: TGTGCCAGCAGTTACTCCTCCAGGGGAACTCAGCCCCAGCATTTT. Encoded protein: CASSYSSRGTQPQHF.